The 8 T cell receptor beta chains below all came from one sample that was sequenced in a study of blood T cell repertoires in COVID-19. Sequencing used immunoSEQ multiplex PCR; TCRdb keeps in-frame clones, though not all of them. The sample records some 250,000 clones, about 90% being singletons. The sample taken for sequencing was PBMCs or T cells enriched from blood (not recorded which). Receptor source: a human donor in a cohort exposed to, infected with or recovered from COVID-19 (not recorded which). The donor label of this sample is uncertain.

This clone was detected only a few times. Additional DNA sequences in this sample encode the identical CDR3. This sequence joins TRBV27 and TRBJ1-5, with D possibly being TRBD1 (5 bases). Trimming took off 2 bases at V and 7 bases at J, with 9 bases between the two ends. This CDR3 spans 13 amino acids. Germline CDR1 and CDR2: MNHEY and SMNVEV (reference sequence). CDR3 in amino acids: CASSLQGRQPQHF. In DNA, the CDR3 is TGTGCCAGCAGTTTACAGGGAAGGCAGCCCCAGCATTTT.

V gene TRBV5-4 combines with J gene TRBJ2-1; 7 bases agree with TRBD1. The CDR3 has 18 amino acids. In germline, CDR1 is SGHNT, CDR2 YYREEE (reference sequence). The V segment lost 4 bases and the J segment 0 bases; nucleotides outside the gene matches: 13. CDR3 protein: CASSGGQPISSSYNEQFF. CDR3 nucleotides: TGTGCCAGCAGCGGGGGACAGCCGATATCTAGCTCCTACAATGAGCAGTTCTTC.

The chain carries TRBV5-5 and TRBJ2-7; the D is unclear. Trimming left V 1 base short and J 0 bases short, with 11 bases between. CDR1 and CDR2 from the germline V gene are SGHKS and YYEKEE (reference sequence). This CDR3 is 15 amino acids long. The CDR3 bases are TGTGCCAGCAGCTTGTTCGCGCTTAGCTCCTACGAGCAGTACTTC. This sequence encodes CASSLFALSSYEQYF. The full variable domain, rest sourced from reference TRBV5-5 and TRBJ2-7, is DAGVTQSPTHLIKTRGQQVTLRCSPISGHKSVSWYQQVLGQGPQFIFQYYEKEERGRGNFPDRFSARQFPNYSSELNVNALLLGDSALYLCASSLFALSSYEQYFGPGTRLTVT.

The sample holds a few counts of this clone. The chain is built from TRBV19 and TRBJ1-2; possibly TRBD1 for D (6 bases). The germline V and J ends were trimmed by 5 bases and 2 bases, with 18 bases remaining between them. Germline V lookup: CDR1 LNHDA, CDR2 SQIVND (reference sequence). This CDR3 is 16 amino acids long. The CDR3 coding sequence is TGTGCCAGTAGTCCTCCCGGGGTAGACAGGAACTATGGCTACACCTTC. Amino acids: CASSPPGVDRNYGYTF.

The chain employs TRBV3-1 (or the pseudogene TRBV3-2) and TRBJ2-5; the D gene is possibly TRBD1 (6 bases). This CDR3 has 17 residues. Germline V gene sequence: CDR1 LGHDT, CDR2 YNNKEL (reference sequence). V lost 0 bases, J lost 5 bases, and 19 bases lay in between. The CDR3 coding sequence is TGTGCCAGCAGCCAAGACAAGTCAGGGGCCTTTAGCGAGACCCAGTACTTC. Translation gives CASSQDKSGAFSETQYF.

The chain uses TRBV6-1 and TRBJ1-1; TRBD1 aligns across 7 bases. Germline loops: CDR1 MNHNS, CDR2 SASEGT. Trimming took 1 base from V and 1 from J; bases not matched to a gene: 6. CDR3 length equals 16 residues. CDR3 in DNA: TGTGCCAGCAGTGAAGACCCCGGGACAGCGAACACTGAAGCTTTCTTT. It codes for CASSEDPGTANTEAFF.

The chain carries TRBV6-5 and TRBJ2-1; 14 nucleotides agree with TRBD2. The germline V gene encodes CDR1 MNHEY and CDR2 SVGAGI. With 6 bases clipped from V and 12 bases from J, the junction kept 7 bases outside the gene matches. This CDR3 spans 14 amino acids. Here the CDR3 reads CASRPGTSGGTQFF. CDR3 sequence (DNA): TGTGCCAGCAGACCCGGGACTAGCGGGGGCACGCAGTTCTTC.

The rearrangement uses TRBV2 and TRBJ2-7; 11 bases match TRBD2. This CDR3 is 13 amino acids long. Germline V gene lookup returns CDR1 SNHLY and CDR2 FYNNEI. J gave up 3 bases and V 9 bases, and 4 bases lay outside the gene matches. DNA for the CDR3: TGTGCCAGATCCGGACTAGCGGGCTACGAGCAGTACTTC. Residues: CARSGLAGYEQYF.